This T cell receptor (beta chain) comes out of a study of blood T cell repertoires in COVID-19. At the level of the study: Nucleic acid was either cDNA or gDNA, and it came from T cells, B-cell-depleted T cells, or PBMCs.

This CDR3 comprises 15 residues. Germline CDR1 and CDR2: MNHEY and SVGAGI. The germline V and J ends were trimmed by 0 bases and 8 bases, with 14 bases remaining between them. TCRdb's table, derived via immunoSEQ multiplex PCR, lists solely in-frame clones and lacks some. The repertoire holds hundreds of thousands of clones, with roughly 90% as singletons. The sample holds a few counts of this clone. Specimen: peripheral blood. This sequence originates from a woman in her twenties or thirties with acute or convalescent COVID-19. The rearrangement joins TRBV6-5 to TRBJ1-3; D not resolved. The chain's CDR3 is CASSYSGAGLDTIYF. CDR3 DNA sequence: TGTGCCAGCAGTTACTCGGGTGCTGGACTGGACACCATATATTTT.